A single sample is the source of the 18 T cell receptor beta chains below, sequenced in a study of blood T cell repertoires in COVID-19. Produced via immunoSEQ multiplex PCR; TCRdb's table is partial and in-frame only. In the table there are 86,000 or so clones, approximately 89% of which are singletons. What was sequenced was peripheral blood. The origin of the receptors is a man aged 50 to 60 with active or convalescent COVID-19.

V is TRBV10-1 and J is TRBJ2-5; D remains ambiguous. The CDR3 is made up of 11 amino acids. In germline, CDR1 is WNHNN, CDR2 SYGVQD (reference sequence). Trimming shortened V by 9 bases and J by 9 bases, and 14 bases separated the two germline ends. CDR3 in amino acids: CARRGSVAQYF. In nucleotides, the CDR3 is TGCGCCAGACGCGGAAGCGTGGCCCAGTACTTC.

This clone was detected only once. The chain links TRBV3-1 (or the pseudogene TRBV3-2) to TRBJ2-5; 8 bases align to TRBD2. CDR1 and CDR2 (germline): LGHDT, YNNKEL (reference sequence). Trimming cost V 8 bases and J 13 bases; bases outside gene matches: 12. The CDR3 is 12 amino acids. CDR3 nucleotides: TGTGCCAGCGAGGGGGGAGGCGGGAGGATGTACTTC. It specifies CASEGGGGRMYF.

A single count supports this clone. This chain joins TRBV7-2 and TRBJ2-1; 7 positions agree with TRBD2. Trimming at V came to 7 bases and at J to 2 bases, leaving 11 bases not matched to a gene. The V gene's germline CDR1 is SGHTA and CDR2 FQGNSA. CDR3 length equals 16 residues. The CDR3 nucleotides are TGTGCCAGCACCTCACCCCAGCGGGGTGCCTACAATGAGCAGTTCTTC. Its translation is CASTSPQRGAYNEQFF.

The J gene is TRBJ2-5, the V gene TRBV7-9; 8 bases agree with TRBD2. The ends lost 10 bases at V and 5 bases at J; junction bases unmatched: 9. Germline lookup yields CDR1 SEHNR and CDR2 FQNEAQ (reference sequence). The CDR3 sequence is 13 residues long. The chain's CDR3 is CATQRGFGETQYF. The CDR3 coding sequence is TGTGCCACCCAGCGGGGGTTTGGGGAGACCCAGTACTTC.

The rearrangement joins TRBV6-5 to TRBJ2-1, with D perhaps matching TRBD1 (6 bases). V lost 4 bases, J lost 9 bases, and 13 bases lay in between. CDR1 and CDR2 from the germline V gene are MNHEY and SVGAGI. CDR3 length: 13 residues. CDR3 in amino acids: CASSSNRVGEQFF. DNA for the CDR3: TGTGCCAGCAGTTCAAACAGGGTGGGTGAGCAGTTCTTC.

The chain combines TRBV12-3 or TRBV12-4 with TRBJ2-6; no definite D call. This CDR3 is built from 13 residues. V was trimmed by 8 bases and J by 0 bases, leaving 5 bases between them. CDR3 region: CASRASGANVLTF. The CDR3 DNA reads TGTGCCAGCCGAGCCTCTGGGGCCAACGTCCTGACTTTC.

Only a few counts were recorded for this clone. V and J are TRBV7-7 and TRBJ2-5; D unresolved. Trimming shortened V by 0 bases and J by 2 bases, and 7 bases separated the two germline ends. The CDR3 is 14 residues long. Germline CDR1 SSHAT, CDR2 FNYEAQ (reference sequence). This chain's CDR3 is CASSLAFAQETQYF. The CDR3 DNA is TGTGCCAGCAGCTTAGCGTTTGCGCAAGAGACCCAGTACTTC.

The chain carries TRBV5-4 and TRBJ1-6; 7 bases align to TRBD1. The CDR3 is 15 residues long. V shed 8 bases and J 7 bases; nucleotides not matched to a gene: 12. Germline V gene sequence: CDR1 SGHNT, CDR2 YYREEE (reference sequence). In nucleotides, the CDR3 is TGTGCCAGTAGTTTAGGGGGCGCTGGGAATTCACCCCTCCACTTT. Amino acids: CASSLGGAGNSPLHF.

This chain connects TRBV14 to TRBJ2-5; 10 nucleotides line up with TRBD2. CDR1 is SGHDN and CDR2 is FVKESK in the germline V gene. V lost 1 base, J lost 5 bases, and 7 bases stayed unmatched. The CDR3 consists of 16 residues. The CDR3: CASSQGERGGRETQYF. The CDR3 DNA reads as TGTGCCAGCAGCCAAGGAGAGCGGGGGGGCAGGGAGACCCAGTACTTC.

The DNA of the CDR3 is TGTGCCAGCAGTCGAACAGGGGGCGCTTCTAACTATGGCTACACCTTC. Its translation: CASSRTGGASNYGYTF. The chain is built from TRBV6-2 or TRBV6-3 and TRBJ1-2; 9 bases line up with TRBD1. Trimming took 5 bases from V and 0 from J; bases not matched to a gene: 7. From germline, CDR1 is MNHEY and CDR2 SVGEGT. The CDR3 sequence is 16 residues long.

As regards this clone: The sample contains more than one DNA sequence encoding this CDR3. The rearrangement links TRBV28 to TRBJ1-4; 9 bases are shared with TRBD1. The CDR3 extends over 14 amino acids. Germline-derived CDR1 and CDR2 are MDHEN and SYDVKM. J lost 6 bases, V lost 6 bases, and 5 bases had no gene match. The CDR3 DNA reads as TGTGCCAGCAGATCCGGGACAGGGCATGAAAAACTGTTTTTT. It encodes CASRSGTGHEKLFF. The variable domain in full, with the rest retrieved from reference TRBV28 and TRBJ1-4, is DVKVTQSSRYLVKRTGEKVFLECVQDMDHENMFWYRQDPGLGLRLIYFSYDVKMKEKGDIPEGYSVSREKKERFSLILESASTNQTSMYLCASRSGTGHEKLFFGSGTQLSVL.

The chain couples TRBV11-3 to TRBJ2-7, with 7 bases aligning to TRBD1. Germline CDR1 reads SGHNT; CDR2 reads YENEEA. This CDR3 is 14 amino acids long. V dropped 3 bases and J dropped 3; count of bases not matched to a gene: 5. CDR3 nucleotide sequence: TGTGCCAGCAGCTTTTCGACAGGGAACTACGAGCAGTACTTC. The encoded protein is CASSFSTGNYEQYF.

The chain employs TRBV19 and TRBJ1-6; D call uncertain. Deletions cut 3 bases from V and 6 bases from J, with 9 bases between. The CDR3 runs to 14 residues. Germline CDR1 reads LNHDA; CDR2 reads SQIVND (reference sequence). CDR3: CASSMVGSNSPLHF. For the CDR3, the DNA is TGTGCCAGTAGTATGGTGGGGAGTAATTCACCCCTCCACTTT.

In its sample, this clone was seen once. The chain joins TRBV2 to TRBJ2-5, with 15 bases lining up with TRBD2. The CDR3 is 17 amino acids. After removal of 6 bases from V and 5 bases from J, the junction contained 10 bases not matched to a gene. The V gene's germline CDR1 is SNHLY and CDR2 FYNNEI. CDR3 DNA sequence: TGTGCCAGCAGCCCTCGGACTAGCGGGGGGGCAGGGGAGACCCAGTACTTC. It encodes CASSPRTSGGAGETQYF.

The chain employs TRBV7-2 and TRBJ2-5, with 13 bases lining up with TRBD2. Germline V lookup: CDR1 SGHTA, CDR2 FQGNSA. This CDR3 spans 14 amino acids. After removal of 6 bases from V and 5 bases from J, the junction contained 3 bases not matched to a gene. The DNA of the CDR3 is TGTGCCAGCAGACCGACTAGCGGGGGGGAGACCCAGTACTTC. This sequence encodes CASRPTSGGETQYF.

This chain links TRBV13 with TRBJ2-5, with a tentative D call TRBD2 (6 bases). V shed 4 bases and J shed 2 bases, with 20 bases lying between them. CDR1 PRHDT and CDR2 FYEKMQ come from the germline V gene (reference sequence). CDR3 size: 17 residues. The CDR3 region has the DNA TGTGCCAGCAGCTGGGCTCTCGACGGGGGAAGACAAGAGACCCAGTACTTC. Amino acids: CASSWALDGGRQETQYF. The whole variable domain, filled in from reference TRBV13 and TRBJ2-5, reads AAGVIQSPRHLIKEKRETATLKCYPIPRHDTVYWYQQGPGQDPQFLISFYEKMQSDKGSIPDRFSAQQFSDYHSELNMSSLELGDSALYFCASSWALDGGRQETQYFGPGTRLLVL.

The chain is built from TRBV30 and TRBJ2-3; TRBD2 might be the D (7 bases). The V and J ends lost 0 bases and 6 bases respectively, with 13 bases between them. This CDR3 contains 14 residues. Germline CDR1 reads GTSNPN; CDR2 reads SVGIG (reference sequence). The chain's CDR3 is CAWSVAGARDTQYF. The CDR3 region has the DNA TGTGCCTGGAGTGTGGCGGGGGCCCGCGATACGCAGTATTTT.

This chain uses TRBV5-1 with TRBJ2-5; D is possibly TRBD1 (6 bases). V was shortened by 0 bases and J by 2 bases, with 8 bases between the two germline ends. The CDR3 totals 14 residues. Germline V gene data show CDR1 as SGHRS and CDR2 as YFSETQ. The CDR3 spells CASSLGQAQETQYF. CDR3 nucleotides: TGCGCCAGCAGCTTGGGACAGGCACAAGAGACCCAGTACTTC.